The entry that follows covers one T cell receptor (beta chain) sequence. The antigen remains unidentified. This PCR relied on a set of 60 Vbeta primers and 13 Jbeta primers. Profiling relied on immunoSEQ multiplex PCR, and the TCRdb table lists in-frame clones only, not all of them. The data hold 100,000 or so clones, with 60% to 85% observed a single time. The CDR3 has 13 amino acids. Germline CDR1 SGHDT, CDR2 YYEEEE. Trimming took off 0 bases at V and 5 bases at J, with 6 bases between the two ends. The data belong to a study of cytomegalovirus exposure and HLA in healthy donors. Broader study findings: Reportedly, diagnosis of cytomegalovirus status by the classifier showed high specificity and sensitivity. Previous analysis showed most TCR beta V segments were productive about 87% or about 30% of the time. Among the most significant clusters, several appeared linked to common viral pathogens in a later analysis.

The chain combines TRBV5-6 with TRBJ2-1; D is undetermined. Sequencing was performed on PBMCs. The sequence was obtained from a man aged 25-45 years in good health and CMV-seropositive. This CDR3 is CASSLDFDNEQFF. CDR3 nucleotide sequence: TGTGCCAGCAGCTTGGATTTCGACAATGAGCAGTTCTTC.